What follows are 32 T cell receptor beta chains derived from one specimen sequenced in a study of blood T cell repertoires in COVID-19. The table came from immunoSEQ multiplex PCR; TCRdb's copy has only in-frame clones and leaves some out. This sample has 150,000 to 200,000 clones; around 80% occur once, and the top ten carry roughly 8%. Material for sequencing was PBMCs or T cells enriched from blood (not recorded which). The receptors shown here come from a woman aged 50 to 65 who had recovered from COVID-19.

The chain couples TRBV12-3 or TRBV12-4 to TRBJ1-3; TRBD1 aligns across 7 bases. J was trimmed by 9 bases and V by 8 bases; bases with no gene match: 7. CDR3 length: 12 residues. This CDR3 is CASGTDRTTIYF. The CDR3 region has the DNA TGTGCCAGCGGAACGGACAGGACCACCATATATTTT.

This chain joins TRBV6-6 and TRBJ2-5; 7 positions match TRBD1. The germline gives CDR1 MNHNY, CDR2 SVGAGI (reference sequence). The CDR3 totals 15 residues. The ends lost 6 bases at V and 2 bases at J; junction bases unmatched: 9. The CDR3 loop reads CASSQHRDRQETQYF. The CDR3 DNA follows: TGTGCCAGCAGCCAACACCGGGACAGACAAGAGACCCAGTACTTC.

The chain links TRBV6-2 or TRBV6-3 to TRBJ1-1, with D perhaps matching TRBD1 (5 bases). The ends were cut back, 2 bases at V and 0 bases at J, with 13 bases in the middle. The CDR3 is made up of 16 amino acids. Germline V CDR1 and CDR2: MNHEY, SVGEGT. DNA of the CDR3: TGTGCCAGCAGTTACCCAACAGGATCAATGAACACTGAAGCTTTCTTT. Encoded protein: CASSYPTGSMNTEAFF.

The chain joins TRBV27 to TRBJ2-4, with TRBD1 identical over 8 bases. Germline V CDR1 and CDR2: MNHEY, SMNVEV (reference sequence). CDR3 length equals 16 residues. Germline trimming cut 5 bases from V and 6 bases from J; bases unmatched to any gene: 12. The CDR3 nucleotides are TGTGCCAGCAGTAGACAGGGGATGGGGACCTTAAACATTCAGTACTTC. Its protein is CASSRQGMGTLNIQYF.

This clone was recorded a few times. This rearrangement joins TRBV5-3 to TRBJ2-1; D is possibly TRBD2 (6 bases). TRBV5-3 is labeled an ORF, and its function is uncertain. Trimming shortened V by 3 bases and J by 2 bases, and 9 bases separated the two germline ends. This CDR3 comprises 14 residues. In DNA, the CDR3 is TGTGCCAGAAGCTCGACTAGTCCCTACAATGAGCAGTTCTTC. Residues: CARSSTSPYNEQFF.

This clone was counted at least ten times. The chain carries TRBV4-3 and TRBJ2-7, with 10 positions matching TRBD2. The V gene's germline CDR1 is LGHNA and CDR2 YSLEER. Trimming took 1 base from V and 6 from J; bases not matched to a gene: 6. This CDR3 spans 15 amino acids. The CDR3 region is CASSQVLAGASEQYF. CDR3 in DNA: TGCGCCAGCAGCCAAGTCCTAGCGGGAGCGTCCGAGCAGTACTTC.

This clone was picked up one time. The chain links TRBV28 to TRBJ1-6; perhaps TRBD1 as D (6 bases). V gave up 3 bases and J gave up 14 bases, with 23 bases separating them. Per germline, CDR1 MDHEN and CDR2 SYDVKM. The CDR3 has 16 residues. CDR3 nucleotides: TGTGCCAGCAGTTTGGCCGGGACAACGGGGCCAGAGGCCCTCCACTTT. Its translation is CASSLAGTTGPEALHF. Using reference TRBV28 and TRBJ1-6 for the parts outside the CDR3, the full variable domain is DVKVTQSSRYLVKRTGEKVFLECVQDMDHENMFWYRQDPGLGLRLIYFSYDVKMKEKGDIPEGYSVSREKKERFSLILESASTNQTSMYLCASSLAGTTGPEALHFGNGTRLTVT.

This clone was counted once. J is TRBJ1-2 and V is TRBV7-2, with D possibly matching TRBD1 (5 bases). Germline V gene lookup returns CDR1 SGHTA and CDR2 FQGNSA. CDR3 length: 13 residues. Trimming cost V 5 bases and J 7 bases, with 14 bases left between them. The CDR3 spells CASSQAGLSGYTF. DNA for the CDR3: TGTGCCAGCAGCCAAGCAGGGTTGAGTGGCTACACCTTC.

This chain uses TRBV25-1 with TRBJ1-1; 7 bases line up with TRBD1. With V trimmed by 5 bases and J by 1 base, 7 bases remained unmatched. The CDR3 runs to 15 residues. Germline CDR1 MGHDK, CDR2 SYGVNS. This CDR3 reads CASSQTGPTNTEAFF. The CDR3, as DNA: TGTGCCAGCAGTCAGACAGGGCCCACGAACACTGAAGCTTTCTTT.

The chain carries TRBV28 and TRBJ1-2, with D maybe TRBD1 (5 bases). Germline assignment: CDR1 MDHEN and CDR2 SYDVKM. Trimming removed 5 bases at V and 4 bases at J, with 17 bases between. This CDR3 has 15 residues. In nucleotides, the CDR3 is TGTGCCAGCAGTCCTGCCGCCACAGGCGGCTATGGCTACACCTTC. Translated: CASSPAATGGYGYTF.

The chain is built from TRBV28 and TRBJ2-7, with no clear D. The CDR3 has 12 amino acids. V gave up 3 bases and J gave up 4 bases, with 7 bases separating them. Germline V gene data show CDR1 as MDHEN and CDR2 as SYDVKM. The CDR3 here is CASSLSLYEQYF. The CDR3 bases are TGTGCCAGCAGTTTGAGCCTTTACGAGCAGTACTTC.

CDR3 region: CASRNPGGRDTEAFF. The DNA of the CDR3 is TGCGCCAGCAGGAACCCGGGGGGGCGGGACACTGAAGCTTTCTTT. V and J are TRBV4-1 and TRBJ1-1; maybe TRBD1 (6 bases). The CDR3 runs 15 residues. CDR1 is MGHRA and CDR2 is YSYEKL in the germline V gene. The V end lost 6 bases, the J end lost 3 bases, and 17 bases lay between the germline ends.

This clone turned up a few times. The rearrangement uses TRBV28 and TRBJ1-5, with no clear D. V lost 1 base, J lost 3 bases, and 7 bases lay in between. This CDR3 spans 14 amino acids. The V gene's germline CDR1 is MDHEN and CDR2 SYDVKM. The chain's CDR3 is CASSLSSVNQPQHF. CDR3 coding DNA: TGTGCCAGCAGTTTATCGTCGGTCAATCAGCCCCAGCATTTT.

V is TRBV5-1 and J is TRBJ1-4; 7 bases fit TRBD1. The CDR3 runs to 15 residues. In germline, CDR1 is SGHRS, CDR2 YFSETQ. With 0 bases clipped from V and 7 bases from J, the junction kept 6 bases outside the gene matches. The CDR3 spells CASSLAGTVPEKLFF. CDR3 sequence (DNA): TGCGCCAGCAGCTTGGCCGGGACAGTCCCTGAAAAACTGTTTTTT.

This chain links TRBV28 with TRBJ2-7; 8 nucleotides line up with TRBD1. CDR3 length: 15 amino acids. Germline assignment: CDR1 MDHEN and CDR2 SYDVKM. V dropped 6 bases and J dropped 3; count of bases not matched to a gene: 10. CDR3 DNA sequence: TGTGCCAGCAGGGGTACAGGGGGTAGCAGCTACGAGCAGTACTTC. Its protein product is CASRGTGGSSYEQYF. Supplemented by reference TRBV28 and TRBJ2-7, the full variable domain reads DVKVTQSSRYLVKRTGEKVFLECVQDMDHENMFWYRQDPGLGLRLIYFSYDVKMKEKGDIPEGYSVSREKKERFSLILESASTNQTSMYLCASRGTGGSSYEQYFGPGTRLTVT.

The sample holds one count of this clone. The chain recombines TRBV3-1 (or the pseudogene TRBV3-2) with TRBJ1-6, with a tentative D call TRBD1 (6 bases). In germline, CDR1 is LGHDT, CDR2 YNNKEL (reference sequence). This CDR3 comprises 14 residues. The V end was cut by 2 bases, the J end by 10 bases, with 12 bases between. The CDR3 loop is CASSQRGSRSPLHF. The CDR3 DNA follows: TGTGCCAGCAGCCAAAGGGGGTCCCGATCACCCCTCCACTTT.

V usage is TRBV9 and J usage is TRBJ2-1, with 10 bases identical to TRBD2. CDR1 and CDR2 (germline): SGDLS, YYNGEE. There are 15 residues in the CDR3. V shed 3 bases and J 3 bases; nucleotides not matched to a gene: 3. CDR3 in amino acids: CASSGSGGIYNEQFF. The CDR3 DNA follows: TGTGCCAGCAGCGGTAGCGGGGGGATCTACAATGAGCAGTTCTTC.

The V and J genes are TRBV4-3 and TRBJ1-3, with 9 bases identical to TRBD1. Germline values: CDR1 LGHNA, CDR2 YSLEER. This CDR3 has 19 residues. The trim removed 0 bases at V and 9 bases at J, leaving 18 bases unmatched. CDR3 region: CASSQEGGTGGGKGVTIYF. The CDR3 coding sequence is TGCGCCAGCAGCCAAGAAGGGGGAACAGGGGGCGGAAAGGGGGTCACCATATATTTT.

The V call is TRBV7-8, the J call TRBJ2-7, with 11 bases aligning to TRBD2. Trimming cost V 5 bases and J 6 bases; bases outside gene matches: 3. The germline V gene has CDR1 SGHVS and CDR2 FQNEAQ. The CDR3 consists of 13 residues. CDR3 region: CASSPGTSGEQYF. CDR3 coding DNA: TGTGCCAGCAGCCCCGGGACTAGCGGCGAGCAGTACTTC. The full variable domain, rest sourced from reference TRBV7-8 and TRBJ2-7, is GAGVSQSPRYKVAKRGQDVALRCDPISGHVSLFWYQQALGQGPEFLTYFQNEAQLDKSGLPSDRFFAERPEGSVSTLKIQRTQQEDSAVYLCASSPGTSGEQYFGPGTRLTVT.

CDR3 protein: CASSWRTGSAGELFF. The CDR3, as DNA: TGTGCCAGCAGCTGGAGGACAGGGAGCGCCGGGGAGCTGTTTTTT. V usage is TRBV7-9 and J usage is TRBJ2-2; 8 nucleotides match TRBD1. From germline, CDR1 is SEHNR and CDR2 FQNEAQ (reference sequence). V was pared by 4 bases and J by 6 bases, with 7 bases of the junction left unmatched. CDR3 size: 15 residues.

This sequence joins TRBV10-3 and TRBJ2-7; TRBD2 aligns across 10 bases. V lost 4 bases, J lost 2 bases, and 5 bases stayed unmatched. Germline V gene data show CDR1 as ENHRY and CDR2 as SYGVKD. The CDR3 is 15 amino acids. CDR3 nucleotide sequence: TGTGCCATCAGTGCGGGACTAGCGCGTACCTACGAGCAGTACTTC. This encodes CAISAGLARTYEQYF.

The chain links TRBV5-1 to TRBJ2-2; D ambiguous. CDR1 is SGHRS, CDR2 YFSETQ, per germline. V was trimmed by 0 bases and J by 5 bases, leaving 11 bases between them. CDR3 length: 15 residues. The CDR3 loop reads CASSLGAGGTGELFF. DNA for the CDR3: TGCGCCAGCAGCTTGGGCGCAGGTGGGACCGGGGAGCTGTTTTTT. Filled out from reference TRBV5-1 and TRBJ2-2, the complete variable domain reads KAGVTQTPRYLIKTRGQQVTLSCSPISGHRSVSWYQQTPGQGLQFLFEYFSETQRNKGNFPGRFSGRQFSNSRSEMNVSTLELGDSALYLCASSLGAGGTGELFFGEGSRLTVL.

The rearrangement links TRBV11-3 to TRBJ2-5, with D possibly being TRBD1 (6 bases). Trimming pared 1 base from V and 5 bases from J, leaving 14 bases between. The germline gives CDR1 SGHNT, CDR2 YENEEA. The CDR3 covers 15 residues. CDR3 protein: CASSLANRDGETQYF. Here the CDR3 DNA reads TGTGCCAGCAGCTTAGCCAACAGGGACGGGGAGACCCAGTACTTC.

The gene calls are TRBV4-1 and TRBJ1-5; TRBD1 is a possible D gene (6 bases). This CDR3 is 15 amino acids long. Trimming took 3 bases from V and 6 from J, leaving 15 bases between them. Germline V gene data show CDR1 as MGHRA and CDR2 as YSYEKL. CDR3 DNA: TGCGCCAGCAGCCAGGCTGCAGGGGAAGCTCAGCCCCAGCATTTT. It codes for CASSQAAGEAQPQHF.

This clone was seen a single time. The gene calls are TRBV18 and TRBJ2-2; D remains ambiguous. V lost 2 bases and J lost 4, with 5 bases in between. This CDR3 is built from 13 residues. Germline loops: CDR1 KGHSH, CDR2 LQKENI. CDR3 sequence (DNA): TGTGCCAGCTCACCAGGTAGCACCGGGGAGCTGTTTTTT. Encoded protein: CASSPGSTGELFF.

The CDR3 region is CASIYRVSGTEAFF. CDR3 sequence (DNA): TGTGCCAGTATTTACAGGGTATCAGGGACTGAAGCTTTCTTT. The chain uses TRBV6-4 and TRBJ1-1; D possibly corresponds to TRBD1 (6 bases). CDR1 is MRHNA, CDR2 SNTAGT, per germline. The CDR3 contains 14 residues. Deletions cut 9 bases from V and 5 bases from J, with 19 bases between.

The V call is TRBV9, the J call TRBJ2-2; possible D gene TRBD2, 6 bases. The CDR3 has 17 residues. V lost 0 bases and J lost 1, with 13 bases in between. The V gene's germline CDR1 is SGDLS and CDR2 YYNGEE. As DNA, the CDR3 is TGTGCCAGCAGCGTAGGGAGGGCAGTCGGGAACACCGGGGAGCTGTTTTTT. Translating it yields CASSVGRAVGNTGELFF.

CDR3 residues: CASSPGGPEVFF. CDR3 in DNA: TGTGCCAGCTCACCAGGCGGCCCAGAGGTGTTTTTT. J is TRBJ1-4 and V is TRBV18, with D hard to call. Germline V gives CDR1 KGHSH, CDR2 LQKENI. V shed 2 bases and J shed 15 bases, with 13 bases lying between them. This CDR3 has 12 amino acids.

The chain links TRBV1 to TRBJ1-5. TRBV1 is tagged as a pseudogene. The length of the CDR3 is 14 residues. The CDR3 bases are TGCACCAGCAGTACCGGGGAGGGAAGTAAGCCCCAGCATTTT. Translated: CTSSTGEGSKPQHF.

The gene calls are TRBV9 and TRBJ2-7; D is possibly TRBD2 (6 bases). Trimming stripped 0 bases from V and 7 bases from J, with 17 bases between. In germline, CDR1 is SGDLS, CDR2 YYNGEE. CDR3 size: 15 residues. The CDR3 loop reads CASSVGGTPHGEQYF. In DNA, the CDR3 is TGTGCCAGCAGCGTAGGCGGGACTCCCCACGGGGAGCAGTACTTC.

In this sample, this clone turned up once. The CDR3 bases are TGTGCCAGCAGCCCCGACAGGGGCCACGAGCAGTACTTC. This codes for CASSPDRGHEQYF. The genes are TRBV7-9 and TRBJ2-7; TRBD1 aligns across 8 bases. CDR1 and CDR2 from the germline V gene are SEHNR and FQNEAQ (reference sequence). The CDR3 has 13 amino acids. V lost 5 bases and J lost 5; bases outside the gene matches: 5.

The chain recombines TRBV19 with TRBJ1-2; 8 bases agree with TRBD1. The CDR3 covers 14 residues. Germline-derived CDR1 and CDR2 are LNHDA and SQIVND (reference sequence). The ends lost 4 bases at V and 3 bases at J; junction bases unmatched: 4. The DNA of the CDR3 is TGTGCCAGTAGTAAACAGGGGGTTTACTATGGCTACACCTTC. Translation: CASSKQGVYYGYTF. The entire variable domain, with the rest obtained from reference TRBV19 and TRBJ1-2, is as follows: DGGITQSPKYLFRKEGQNVTLSCEQNLNHDAMYWYRQDPGQGLRLIYYSQIVNDFQKGDIAEGYSVSREKKESFPLTVTSAQKNPTAFYLCASSKQGVYYGYTFGSGTRLTVV.